This is a list of T cell receptor beta chains from one sample in a study of CD8+CD57+ T cells in acquired aplastic anemia. TCRdb recomputed calls from the reads with MiXCR, one row per CDR3 protein. This table holds some 130,000 distinct CDR3 sequences, around 50% found once. The specimen was sorted CD4+, CD8+, or CD8+CD57+ T cells (not recorded which) from PBMCs. Receptors originate from a human donor in good health, serving as a control. Both conserved end residues are part of each CDR3.

j_gene: TRBJ1-4
v_gene: TRBV19
CDR3aa: CASSPSGTPTNEKLSF

j_gene: TRBJ1-6
v_gene: TRBV6-6
CDR3aa: CASSYRGEGNSPLHF

j_gene: TRBJ1-1
v_gene: TRBV5-8
CDR3aa: CASSPRVGLNTEAFF

j_gene: TRBJ1-3
v_gene: TRBV2
CDR3aa: CASSERASRASGNTIYF

j_gene: TRBJ2-7
v_gene: TRBV5-6
CDR3aa: CASGLSCRDYEQYF

j_gene: TRBJ2-3
v_gene: TRBV6-1
CDR3aa: CASSPSGTPTDTQYF

j_gene: TRBJ1-4
v_gene: TRBV27
CDR3aa: CASSLSGREKLFF

j_gene: TRBJ2-7
v_gene: TRBV9
CDR3aa: CASSTTGQGRGEQYF

j_gene: TRBJ2-7
v_gene: TRBV20-1
CDR3aa: CSARDIAFSYEQYF

j_gene: TRBJ2-3
v_gene: TRBV30
CDR3aa: CAWSVIGADTQYF

j_gene: TRBJ1-6
v_gene: TRBV19
CDR3aa: CASRGGRNSPLHF

j_gene: TRBJ1-3
v_gene: TRBV7-9
CDR3aa: CASSLTGIAGNTIYF

j_gene: TRBJ1-2
v_gene: TRBV2
CDR3aa: CASSEQGGDYGYTF

j_gene: TRBJ1-5
v_gene: TRBV19
CDR3aa: CASTEAGRNQPQHF

j_gene: TRBJ1-2
v_gene: TRBV15
CDR3aa: CATSRKGMWDGYTF

j_gene: TRBJ1-6
v_gene: TRBV10-3
CDR3aa: CAISEREGPNSPLHF

j_gene: TRBJ2-7
v_gene: TRBV20-1
CDR3aa: CSARGLAGGPVEQYF

j_gene: TRBJ1-5
v_gene: TRBV12-3/TRBV12-4
CDR3aa: CASSSWTGDQPQHF

j_gene: TRBJ1-1
v_gene: TRBV29-1
CDR3aa: CSVESMGFMAEAFF

j_gene: TRBJ1-1
v_gene: TRBV5-1
CDR3aa: CASSASQGPNTEAFF

j_gene: TRBJ1-5
v_gene: TRBV20-1
CDR3aa: CSARPTGSSNQPQHF

j_gene: TRBJ2-1
v_gene: TRBV4-3
CDR3aa: CASSQVVDYNEQFF

j_gene: TRBJ2-7
v_gene: TRBV7-9
CDR3aa: CASSLGQFYEQYF

j_gene: TRBJ2-7
v_gene: TRBV6-1
CDR3aa: CASSELGQAPYEQYF

j_gene: TRBJ1-1
v_gene: TRBV2
CDR3aa: CASKRGMNTEAFF

j_gene: TRBJ1-5
v_gene: TRBV19
CDR3aa: CARLGPTGRNQPQHF

j_gene: TRBJ2-7
v_gene: TRBV7-8
CDR3aa: CASSPPGLANEQYF

j_gene: TRBJ2-3
v_gene: TRBV5-4
CDR3aa: CASSLVSGRTDTQYF

j_gene: TRBJ2-5
v_gene: TRBV5-1
CDR3aa: CASSPAEDRVTYF

j_gene: TRBJ1-2
v_gene: TRBV28
CDR3aa: CASSDIYGYTF

j_gene: TRBJ1-5
v_gene: TRBV19
CDR3aa: CASGGSRNQPQHF

j_gene: TRBJ2-5
v_gene: TRBV20-1
CDR3aa: CSGRGGLGETQYF

j_gene: TRBJ2-3
v_gene: TRBV7-2
CDR3aa: CASSLGPDSDTQYF

j_gene: TRBJ1-2
v_gene: TRBV29-1
CDR3aa: CSVDTIGYGYTF

j_gene: TRBJ1-2
v_gene: TRBV24-1
CDR3aa: CATSEEGTYGYTF

j_gene: TRBJ2-6
v_gene: TRBV6-5
CDR3aa: CASSYSKGNRAGANVLTF

j_gene: TRBJ2-7
v_gene: TRBV6-2/TRBV6-3
CDR3aa: CASSYSSTLAGDSYEQYF

j_gene: TRBJ1-2
v_gene: TRBV7-2
CDR3aa: CASSQGQAVGGYTF

j_gene: TRBJ2-7
v_gene: TRBV12-3/TRBV12-4
CDR3aa: CASSLKQGREQYF

j_gene: TRBJ2-7
v_gene: TRBV20-1
CDR3aa: CSASFLAGASYEQYF

j_gene: TRBJ1-5
v_gene: TRBV6-1
CDR3aa: CASTPDKNQPQHF

j_gene: TRBJ2-5
v_gene: TRBV6-6
CDR3aa: CASKEDVQETQYF

j_gene: TRBJ1-5
v_gene: TRBV7-8
CDR3aa: CASSHRDQPQHF

j_gene: TRBJ1-6
v_gene: TRBV20-1
CDR3aa: CSAGTGTGNSPLHF

j_gene: TRBJ2-7
v_gene: TRBV14
CDR3aa: CASSLPGVSGYEQYF

j_gene: TRBJ1-6
v_gene: TRBV3-1
CDR3aa: CASSLTGNNSPLHF

j_gene: TRBJ2-7
v_gene: TRBV2
CDR3aa: CASSEWYNLYEQYF

j_gene: TRBJ1-1
v_gene: TRBV7-2
CDR3aa: CASSAQGFTEAFF

j_gene: TRBJ1-2
v_gene: TRBV4-2
CDR3aa: CASSLGPGGLANYGYTF